The T cell receptor (beta chain) under discussion was sequenced for a study of molecular identifiers for immune sequencing clone quantification (dated by TCRdb to the late 2010s). For context, the study as a whole: In a replicate experiment, RNA from around 20,000 or 100,000 naive CD8 T cells was split into five aliquots, four of which were sequenced. This methods study used CD8 T cells to benchmark TCR RNA copy counting and molecular-identifier clustering-based TCR repertoire sequencing (MIDCIRS). On the study overall, not on this receptor specifically: When barcode sub-clustering was omitted, TCR diversity was inflated by chimeric consensus sequences, with chimeras reaching as high as 47%. The naive libraries included spiked-in Jurkat TCR RNA (around 10 copies' worth), and this RNA is not part of the donor repertoire. Spiked-in Jurkat TCR RNA equivalent to a single cell was reported to be detectable even among fewer than 1.2 million naive CD8 T cells. In CMV-specific effector cells, clones with more than 20 RNA copies contained over 98% of molecules, whereas in naive cells such clones contained under 1% of molecules. Modeling gave around 2.7 recovered TCR RNA copies per cell versus about ten by digital PCR, implying around 31% capture efficiency. Highly expanded clone sizes could be underestimated if identical TCR molecules share a barcode.

Library preparation used PCR. Reads for this sample came from an Illumina HiSeq 4000. Bulk TCR libraries were prepared as previously described, using TCR primers listed in Table S5. The Qiagen AllPrep DNA/RNA kit was used to purify total RNA. Before any analysis, reads coming from multiple sequencing runs of the same library were combined into one pool. Per the original workflow: Reads were retained only if the reads had an exact TCR constant sequence, and the retained reads were trimmed to 150 nt and grouped according to their 12-nt molecular barcodes. Reads inside each barcode group were sub-clustered using a 15% Levenshtein threshold, and a quality-weighted consensus sequence was constructed for each RNA molecule. Non-functional sequences were excluded, and lower-count sequences lying one edit away from another sequence were also excluded. On the basis of fitting two negative binomial distributions, barcode sub-clusters with fewer than 20% of the maximum read count were discarded. TCRdb redid the processing of the public reads, applying fastp at Q25 and MiXCR, and retained in-frame beta chains. Rows are combined by CDR3 protein, so each entry shows the most common genes and DNA. None of the V and J calls come from the authors' own analysis; TCRdb made them. The table for this sample lists about 640,000 distinct CDR3 sequences; about 20% of them were counted only once. Clones ranked in the top ten supply under 0.95% of the sample.

This clonotype was recorded many times. What this receptor recognizes is not known. Base quality data are lacking; no much larger clone is found one base away. Libraries of naive CD8 T cells were generated from roughly 20,000 to 1,000,000 sorted cells, with 10%, 30% or 50% of the purified RNA used. On a BD FACSAria II, naive CD8 T cells were FACS-sorted as CD8+CD4-CCR7+CD45RA+ and collected into RLT Plus buffer. To test detection sensitivity, Jurkat RNA equal to approximately 10 TCR copies was added to samples of roughly 19,000-1,100,000 naive CD8 T cells. Enrichment of CD8 T cells was performed with RosetteSep CD8+ T Cell Enrichment Cocktail and Ficoll-Paque, after which ACK red cell lysis was carried out. The TCR originated in a human donor in good health. Some libraries in this study had Jurkat cell RNA spiked in. The sample comprised naive CD8+ T cells from blood, with Jurkat cell RNA spiked in. This specimen's cell subset or site label, interpreted: FACS-sorted CD8+CD4-CCR7+CD45RA+ naive T cells.

Read as DNA, the sequence is TGTGCCAGTAGTATGGGGGACCACTCGACCTACGAGCAGTACTTC. It translates to CASSMGDHSTYEQYF. Recombination connected TRBV19 to TRBJ2-7; the D call is possibly TRBD1 or TRBD2, each sharing 5 bases. From the cysteine up to the phenylalanine, the CDR3 has a length of 15 residues. Solely the CDR3 DNA is kept, with 45 bases framed from the first base. V is cut by 3 bases and J by 2 bases, and the space between the germline ends is 14 bases. The CDR1 and CDR2 encoded by the germline V gene (reference sequence) are LNHDA and SQIVND.